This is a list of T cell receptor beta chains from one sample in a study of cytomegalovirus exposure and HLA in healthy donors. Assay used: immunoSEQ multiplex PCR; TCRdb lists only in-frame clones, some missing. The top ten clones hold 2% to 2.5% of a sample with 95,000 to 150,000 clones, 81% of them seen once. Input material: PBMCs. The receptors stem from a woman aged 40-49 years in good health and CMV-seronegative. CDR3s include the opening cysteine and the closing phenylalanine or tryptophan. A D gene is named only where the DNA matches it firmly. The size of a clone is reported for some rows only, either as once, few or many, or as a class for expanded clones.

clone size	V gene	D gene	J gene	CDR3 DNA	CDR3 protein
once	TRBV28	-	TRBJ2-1	TGTGCCAGCAGCCCTATTACAGGGTCCTACAATGAGCAGTTCTTC	CASSPITGSYNEQFF
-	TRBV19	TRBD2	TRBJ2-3	TGTGCCAGTAGGAGACTAGCGGGAGACACAGATACGCAGTATTTT	CASRRLAGDTDTQYF
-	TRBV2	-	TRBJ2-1	TGTGCCAGCAGTCGTAAAGCCGAGCAGTTCTTC	CASSRKAEQFF
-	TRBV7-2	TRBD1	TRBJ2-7	TGTGCCAGCAGAACTTCCCGACAGGGGTCCTACGAGCAGTACTTC	CASRTSRQGSYEQYF
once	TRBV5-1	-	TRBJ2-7	TGCGCCAGCAGCTTGGTGTGGGGCGGGACCTACGAGCAGTACTTC	CASSLVWGGTYEQYF
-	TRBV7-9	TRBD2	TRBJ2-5	TGTGCCAGCAGCTTAGTGGTACTAGCGGGGCAAGAGACCCAGTACTTC	CASSLVVLAGQETQYF
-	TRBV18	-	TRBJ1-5	TGTGCCAGCTCACCAACAGCAGAGAATCAGCCCCAGCATTTT	CASSPTAENQPQHF
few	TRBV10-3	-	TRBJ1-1	TGTGCCATCAGTGCACTACTCGGCACTGAAGCTTTCTTT	CAISALLGTEAFF
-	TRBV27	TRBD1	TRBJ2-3	TGTGCCAGCAGCCGGGGACAGGGGATAACAGATACGCAGTATTTT	CASSRGQGITDTQYF
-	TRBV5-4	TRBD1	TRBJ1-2	TGTGCCAGCAGCTTGGCCGGGACAGGGGCGCATCAGGGCTACACCTTC	CASSLAGTGAHQGYTF
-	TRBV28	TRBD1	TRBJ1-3	TGTGCCAGCAGTCTTGGGGCAGACGGACAGGGGTTACCTGGAAACACCATATATTTT	CASSLGADGQGLPGNTIYF
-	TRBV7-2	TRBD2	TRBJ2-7	TGTGCCAGCAGCTTAGAAGCGGGAAAGAACTACGAGCAGTACTTC	CASSLEAGKNYEQYF
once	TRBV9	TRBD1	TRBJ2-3	TGTGCCAGCACCGGACGGGACAGGGTGACAGATACGCAGTATTTT	CASTGRDRVTDTQYF
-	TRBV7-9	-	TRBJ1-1	TGTGCCAGCAGCCCACGGACAGCCATGAACACTGAAGCTTTCTTT	CASSPRTAMNTEAFF
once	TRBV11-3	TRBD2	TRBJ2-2	TGTGCCAGCAGCTTAGGGATTGGCGGGGGATACACCGGGGAGCTGTTTTTT	CASSLGIGGGYTGELFF
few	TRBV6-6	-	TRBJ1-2	TGTGCCAGCAGTTACTCGGCGGGTTACGGCTACACCTTC	CASSYSAGYGYTF
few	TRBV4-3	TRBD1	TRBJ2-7	TGCGCCAGCAGCCCCTTGACAGGGAACGACGAGCAGTACTTC	CASSPLTGNDEQYF
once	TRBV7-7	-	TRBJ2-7	TGTGCCAGCAGCCCTCAAGCGGCCGGGGGCGAGCAGTACTTC	CASSPQAAGGEQYF
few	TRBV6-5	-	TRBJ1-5	TGTGCCAGCAGTCGGGCAGGGAACAATCAGCCCCAGCATTTT	CASSRAGNNQPQHF
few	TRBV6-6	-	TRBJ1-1	TGTGCCAGCAGTTTGGCCCAGAACACTGAAGCTTTCTTT	CASSLAQNTEAFF
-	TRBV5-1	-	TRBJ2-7	TGCGCCAGCAGACTCGGTGGCGGAAACTACGAGCAGTACTTC	CASRLGGGNYEQYF
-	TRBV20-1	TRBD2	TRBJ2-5	TGCAGTGCTGGTAGCGGGGGGTTCCAATACTTC	CSAGSGGFQYF
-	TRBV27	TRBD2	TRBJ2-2	TGTGCCAGCAGTTCTCTCGGGGGGTGGAGGGAGCTGTTTTTT	CASSSLGGWRELFF
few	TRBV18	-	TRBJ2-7	TGTGCCAGCTCACCTGTGGACACAATCTACGAGCAGTACTTC	CASSPVDTIYEQYF
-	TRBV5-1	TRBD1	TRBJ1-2	TGCGCTGTTTCTTCCGGGACAGGGGGCTATGGCTACACCTTC	CAVSSGTGGYGYTF
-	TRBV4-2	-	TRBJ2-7	TGTGCCAGCAGCCAAGGCGACAGTTACGAGCAGTACTTC	CASSQGDSYEQYF
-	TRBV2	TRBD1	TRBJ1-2	TGTGCCAGCAGTGACGCGGACAGGGTAAGGCATATTAACTATGGCTACACCTTC	CASSDADRVRHINYGYTF
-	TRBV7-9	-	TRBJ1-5	TGTGCCAGCAGCTTAGCGGCGGTCTATAGCAATCAGCCCCAGCATTTT	CASSLAAVYSNQPQHF
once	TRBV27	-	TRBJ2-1	TGTGCCAGCAGTTTGAAGGGGGGGCGGGTAGAGCAGTTCTTC	CASSLKGGRVEQFF
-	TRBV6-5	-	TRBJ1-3	TGTGCCAGCAGTTCGTCCGGGGGACGCTCTGGAAACACCATATATTTT	CASSSSGGRSGNTIYF
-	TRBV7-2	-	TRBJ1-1	TGTGCCAGCAGCCTCCGACGGGGGACTGAAGCTTTCTTT	CASSLRRGTEAFF
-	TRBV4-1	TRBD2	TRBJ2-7	TGCGCCAGCAGCCAACCGGGACTAGCGGTCTACGAGCAGTACTTC	CASSQPGLAVYEQYF
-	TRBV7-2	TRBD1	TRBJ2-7	TGTGCCAGCAGCTTAGCCGGGACAGGGAGTGAGCAGTACTTC	CASSLAGTGSEQYF
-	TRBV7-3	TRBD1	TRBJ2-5	TGTGCCAGCAGTCCGGGACAGGCATTCCATCAAGAGACCCAGTACTTC	CASSPGQAFHQETQYF
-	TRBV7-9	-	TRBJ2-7	TGTTCCAGCAGCCCCTATACGAGCCGACTTGTCGGTTACGAGCAGTACTTC	CSSSPYTSRLVGYEQYF
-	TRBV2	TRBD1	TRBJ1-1	TGTGCCAGCCGGGACAGGGATTATACTGAAGCTTTCTTT	CASRDRDYTEAFF
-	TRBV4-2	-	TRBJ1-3	TGTGCCAGCAGCCAAGATCCGATACCGAGCTCTGGAAACACCATATATTTT	CASSQDPIPSSGNTIYF
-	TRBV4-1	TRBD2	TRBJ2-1	TGCGCCAGCAGCCAAGTAGCGGGGGCTAGACATGAGCAGTTCTTC	CASSQVAGARHEQFF
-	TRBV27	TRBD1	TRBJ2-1	TGTGCCAGCAGTCCCTTGGGACAGGATTCCTACAATGAGCAGTTCTTC	CASSPLGQDSYNEQFF
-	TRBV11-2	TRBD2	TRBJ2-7	TGTGCCAGCAGCTTACAGCTAGCGGGAGCTTCCTACGAGCAGTACTTC	CASSLQLAGASYEQYF
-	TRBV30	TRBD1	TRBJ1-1	TGTGCCTGGAGGTATCCCGACAGGGGGCACACTGAAGCTTTCTTT	CAWRYPDRGHTEAFF
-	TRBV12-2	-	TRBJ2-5	TGTGCAAGTCGCCTAGGGGGGACTAGCGGGCGCCAAGAGACCCAGTACTTC	CASRLGGTSGRQETQYF
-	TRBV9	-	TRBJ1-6	TGTGCCAGCAGCTCAGAGGGTGTATCCAATTCACCCCTCCACTTT	CASSSEGVSNSPLHF
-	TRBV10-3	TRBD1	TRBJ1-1	TGTGCCATCAGGGCGGGACAGAGCGGTTCTGAAGCTTTCTTT	CAIRAGQSGSEAFF
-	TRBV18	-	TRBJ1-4	TGTGCCAGCGGTATGAACAGTGAAAAACTGTTTTTT	CASGMNSEKLFF
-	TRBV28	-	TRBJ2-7	TGTGCCAGCAGTTTAAATGGAGAGGACGAGCAGTACTTC	CASSLNGEDEQYF
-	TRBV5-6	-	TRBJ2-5	TGTGCCAGCAGCCCAGGAGGGATTGTGACCCAGTACTTC	CASSPGGIVTQYF
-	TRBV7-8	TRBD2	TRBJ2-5	TGTGCCAGCAGCCGTGATCTAGCGGGGGGGCAGGAGACCCAGTACTTC	CASSRDLAGGQETQYF
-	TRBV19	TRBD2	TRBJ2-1	TGTGCCAGTAGTATCTGGGGGGGTGAGCAGTTCTTC	CASSIWGGEQFF
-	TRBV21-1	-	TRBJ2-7	TGTGCCAGCAGCAATCGCTTCTCCGGTTCCTACGAGCAGTACTTC	CASSNRFSGSYEQYF
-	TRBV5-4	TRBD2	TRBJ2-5	TGTGCCAGCAGCTTGGCACTGACTAGCGGCCAAGAGACCCAGTACTTC	CASSLALTSGQETQYF
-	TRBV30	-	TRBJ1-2	TGTGCCTGGACTAGGGGCGCAGCCGGGGGTTATGGCTACACCTTC	CAWTRGAAGGYGYTF
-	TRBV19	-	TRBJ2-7	TGTGCCAGTAGTATCGCAGGGTTGGACTACGAGCAGTACTTC	CASSIAGLDYEQYF